This T cell receptor beta chain is from a study of identical twins. TCRdb re-called the 5' RACE reads with MiXCR, one entry per CDR3 protein. This sample yields hundreds of thousands of distinct CDR3 sequences, of which 21% are seen a single time; over 4% belongs to the top ten. Germline-derived CDR1 and CDR2 are SGHKS and YYEKEE (reference sequence). The CDR3 runs to 13 residues. V lost 1 base, J lost 4 bases, and 6 bases lay in between. The data were also submitted as part of a second study, on T cells expressing NK-cell markers. This second study notes: The study found dominant NKG2C+ clonotypes at about 1.0-7.5% of CD8+ T cells in about 6 donors. Similarly, these clonotypes led the CD3+CD56-NKG2C+ fraction as well in a few donors. Expanded NKG2C+ T cell clones had unclear HCMV specificity.

The clonotype was recovered from a woman under 30 in good health. V is TRBV5-5 and J is TRBJ1-3; D call uncertain. Sequenced material: PBMCs. This CDR3 is CASSLFGGNTIYF. In DNA, the CDR3 is TGTGCCAGCAGCTTGTTCGGAGGAAACACCATATATTTT.